This T cell receptor beta chain was retrieved from a study of blood T cell repertoires in COVID-19. Across the study: From the United States, Italy and Spain came samples of acute and convalescent COVID-19.

Which cohort a participant joined came from the clinical history participants gave. The CDR3 is made up of 15 amino acids. Germline assignment: CDR1 LNHNV and CDR2 YYDKDF (reference sequence). V lost 5 bases, J lost 4 bases, and 17 bases lay in between. Source study methods: Using reference gene primer amplification, nucleated cell counts were estimated. Clones were read by immunoSEQ multiplex PCR, and TCRdb kept only the in-frame ones, dropping some. Clone size and the V and J calls come from that table; the DNA yielded D and trimming. The data show about 50,000 clones, more than 75% seen once. The sequencing sample was made of PBMCs or T cells enriched from blood (not recorded which). The receptor was derived from a woman between 45 and 65 years old with acute COVID-19. This rearrangement joins TRBV15 to TRBJ1-2; TRBD1 might be the D (6 bases). In DNA form, the CDR3 reads TGTGCCACCAGCCCAGAGGGGGAGATCAGCTATGGCTACACCTTC. This sequence encodes CATSPEGEISYGYTF.